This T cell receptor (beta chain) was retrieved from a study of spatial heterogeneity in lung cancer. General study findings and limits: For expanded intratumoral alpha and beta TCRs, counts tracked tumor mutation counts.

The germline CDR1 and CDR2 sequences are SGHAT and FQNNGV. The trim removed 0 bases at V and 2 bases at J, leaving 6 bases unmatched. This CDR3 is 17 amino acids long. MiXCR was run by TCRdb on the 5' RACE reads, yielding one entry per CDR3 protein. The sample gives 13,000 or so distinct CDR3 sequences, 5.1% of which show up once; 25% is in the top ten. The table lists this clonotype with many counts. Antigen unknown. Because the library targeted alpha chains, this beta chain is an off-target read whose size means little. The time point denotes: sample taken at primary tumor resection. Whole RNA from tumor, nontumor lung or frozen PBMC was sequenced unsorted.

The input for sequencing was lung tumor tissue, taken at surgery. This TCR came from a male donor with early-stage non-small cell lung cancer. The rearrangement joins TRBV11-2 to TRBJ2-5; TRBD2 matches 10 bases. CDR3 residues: CASSLDLISGGQETQYF. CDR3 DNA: TGTGCCAGCAGCTTAGATCTAATTAGCGGGGGGCAAGAGACCCAGTACTTC.